This TCR beta chain was sequenced in a study of cytomegalovirus exposure and HLA in healthy donors. PCR amplification relied on 60 Vbeta primers (plus 13 Jbeta primers). The repertoire was sequenced with immunoSEQ multiplex PCR; TCRdb's copy has only in-frame clones and lacks some. The sample has some 110,000 clones; over 60% are singletons. The trim removed 1 base at V and 5 bases at J, leaving 7 bases unmatched. This CDR3 has 15 residues. The V gene's germline CDR1 is SEHNR and CDR2 FQNEAQ (reference sequence). Remarks on this clone: Antigen specificity is unknown.

Findings and caveats of the study: Diagnosis of cytomegalovirus status made by the classifier reportedly showed high specificity and sensitivity.

The origin of this receptor is a woman between 18 and 30 years old in good health and CMV-seropositive. What was sequenced was PBMCs. V gene TRBV7-9 combines with J gene TRBJ2-7; 8 nucleotides match TRBD2. The CDR3 bases are TGTGCCAGCAGCTTAGTTCCAGCGGGAGTACACGAGCAGTACTTC. It codes for CASSLVPAGVHEQYF.